This T cell receptor beta chain was sequenced during a study of cytomegalovirus exposure and HLA in healthy donors. Points from the study as a whole: Reported performance of the classifier showed diagnosis of cytomegalovirus status with high specificity and sensitivity. It was approximately 150 TCR beta chains that were listed as cytomegalovirus-associated. While the bulk of TCR sequences proved rare, some public TCRs turned up in many donors.

The germline V gene encodes CDR1 SGHNT and CDR2 YYREEE (reference sequence). The CDR3 has 14 amino acids. Trimming stripped 1 base from V and 7 bases from J, with 14 bases between. Assay used: immunoSEQ multiplex PCR; TCRdb lists only in-frame clones, some missing. The table has fewer than 250,000 clones, around 88% seen once. Remarks on this clone: Its target is not known.

This chain links TRBV5-4 with TRBJ1-2; no clear D gene. The sequenced sample consisted of PBMCs. The receptor was isolated from a woman aged 18-35 years in good health and CMV-seronegative. The CDR3 loop is CASSLTGQIGGYTF. For the CDR3, the DNA is TGTGCCAGCAGCTTGACGGGTCAGATAGGTGGCTACACCTTC.